Listed below are T cell receptor beta chains from one sample, sequenced in a study of response to subunit inactivated influenza vaccine. TCRdb used MiXCR to reprocess the RT-PCR reads, holding one entry per CDR3 protein. The table shows 500,000 to 550,000 distinct CDR3 sequences, with around 21% occurring only once. This sample was shared with a second study, whose subject was T cells expressing NK-cell markers.

The sequencing used CD4+ T cells sorted from PBMCs, collected 12 days after vaccination. Receptors were obtained from a man between 45 and 60 years old who received an inactivated influenza vaccine. Both conserved end residues are trimmed from each CDR3. Each record gives: CDR3 protein, J gene, V gene.

ASSWDRDSEQY TRBJ2-7 TRBV19
ASKETGLYNEQF TRBJ2-1 TRBV19
ASRQTASSTDTQY TRBJ2-3 TRBV2
ASSLAYGRSSYNEQF TRBJ2-1 TRBV5-4
ASSRQGKGYEQY TRBJ2-7 TRBV6-1
ASSPGQGALYEQY TRBJ2-7 TRBV5-5
ASSVGTVFSPLH TRBJ1-6 TRBV9
ASSLLRLAGQETQY TRBJ2-5 TRBV6-5
SARGRQDNSPLH TRBJ1-6 TRBV20-1
ASSSDATRGKLF TRBJ1-4 TRBV27
ASSPSSPDTQY TRBJ2-3 TRBV13
ASSQSGYEKLF TRBJ1-4 TRBV16
ASSLDGRNSPLH TRBJ1-6 TRBV5-1
ASSQVLVSTDTQY TRBJ2-3 TRBV4-1
ASSQGITLYLSYEQY TRBJ2-7 TRBV3-1
ASSAFDVPGYEQY TRBJ2-7 TRBV6-5
SARAMDREDIQY TRBJ2-4 TRBV20-1
ASSLVAGTGKGYT TRBJ1-2 TRBV7-2
ASSPWTSGSSEQY TRBJ2-7 TRBV27
ASSFYRGHSYEQY TRBJ2-7 TRBV5-6
ASSRDRGQNEQY TRBJ2-7 TRBV5-1
ASRGRGTPYGYT TRBJ1-2 TRBV27
ASSLPGNRGQGYT TRBJ1-2 TRBV7-9
SVGTGPQETQY TRBJ2-5 TRBV29-1
ASSPPRGSQETQY TRBJ2-5 TRBV18
ASSWDGTGRGYT TRBJ1-2 TRBV5-1
AIARAYSGKDFGEQY TRBJ2-7 TRBV10-3
ASSLARGDEQF TRBJ2-1 TRBV7-9
ASSFRGLDNTEAF TRBJ1-1 TRBV7-2
ASSLVTGKVYEQY TRBJ2-7 TRBV11-2
SASGVAGSSEKLF TRBJ1-4 TRBV20-1
ASSVDLRGYNEQF TRBJ2-1 TRBV9
ASSQDWDRDQYGELF TRBJ2-2 TRBV4-3
SAGDRANNEQF TRBJ2-1 TRBV20-1
ASSPASTDTQY TRBJ2-3 TRBV18
ASSLTGQTRAPGNTIY TRBJ1-3 TRBV5-5
ASSQETSGWWETQY TRBJ2-5 TRBV4-1
AISEPPTDTQY TRBJ2-3 TRBV10-3
SALQPGDEKLF TRBJ1-4 TRBV20-1